The source of this TCR beta chain is a study of T cell responses to AZD1222 COVID-19 vaccine. Study-level results: Just five or six AZD1222 recipients were seropositive at baseline. There were repertoire samples only from the period after the peak T cell response. Most donors were white British, females outnumbered males, and clonal diversity was possibly underestimated.

In the case of this clone: Its antigen remains unknown.

The table came from immunoSEQ multiplex PCR; TCRdb's copy has only in-frame clones and leaves some out. This sample yields around 140,000 clones, of which 75% to 90% are seen a single time; 1.5% to 2% belongs to the top ten. This specimen was peripheral blood, taken on day 0 of AZD1222 vaccination. This TCR was recovered from an adult in good health.

CDR3 DNA: TGTGCCAGCAGCGGAGTGGGGCACGGCAATCAGCCCCAGCATTTT. It is translated as CASSGVGHGNQPQHF. J is TRBJ1-5 and V is TRBV5-5, with D possibly matching TRBD1 (5 bases). CDR3 length equals 15 residues. Per the germline V gene, CDR1 is SGHKS and CDR2 is YYEKEE (reference sequence). Trimming removed 4 bases at V and 2 bases at J, with 13 bases between.